The 23 T cell receptor beta chains below all came from one sample that was sequenced in a study of cytomegalovirus exposure and HLA in healthy donors. The PCR was carried out with 60 Vbeta primers and 13 Jbeta primers. Profiling relied on immunoSEQ multiplex PCR, and the TCRdb table lists in-frame clones only, not all of them. The sample has about 150,000 clones; 80% are singletons. Specimen: PBMCs. Source of these receptors: a woman between 40 and 55 years old in good health and CMV-seronegative.

The V and J genes are TRBV11-2 and TRBJ1-2, with a tentative D call TRBD1 (5 bases). The CDR3 has 16 residues. Trimming removed 0 bases at V and 7 bases at J, with 18 bases between. CDR1 is SGHAT and CDR2 is FQNNGV in the germline V gene. The CDR3, as DNA: TGTGCCAGCAGCTTAGATCTAAGTGGGGCCCATGGTGGCTACACCTTC. Protein product: CASSLDLSGAHGGYTF.

J is TRBJ2-5 and V is TRBV2; 11 bases map to TRBD2. Trimming removed 5 bases from V and 2 bases from J; junction bases left unmatched: 4. The CDR3 consists of 15 residues. Germline assignment: CDR1 SNHLY and CDR2 FYNNEI. This CDR3 is CASSISGRGQETQYF. The CDR3 coding sequence is TGTGCCAGCAGTATTAGCGGGAGGGGGCAAGAGACCCAGTACTTC.

The chain links TRBV9 to TRBJ1-6, with TRBD1 identical over 7 bases. The trim removed 3 bases at V and 7 bases at J, leaving 10 bases unmatched. The germline V gene has CDR1 SGDLS and CDR2 YYNGEE. The CDR3 runs to 16 residues. CDR3 amino acids: CASSGSGRQGNSPLHF. Written as DNA, the CDR3 is TGTGCCAGCAGCGGGTCGGGTAGACAGGGAAATTCACCCCTCCACTTT.

The table lists this clone with a count of one. V gene TRBV5-1 combines with J gene TRBJ2-7; 15 bases line up with TRBD2. V gave up 7 bases and J gave up 9 bases; unmatched junction bases: 8. Germline lookup yields CDR1 SGHRS and CDR2 YFSETQ. This CDR3 is 14 amino acids long. Here the CDR3 reads CASGLAGGDGGQYF. CDR3 bases: TGCGCCAGCGGACTAGCGGGGGGGGACGGCGGGCAGTACTTC.

Here the CDR3 DNA reads TGTGCCAGCAGTGGCGGGCTCTACGAGCAGTACTTC. Its translation is CASSGGLYEQYF. The chain links TRBV6-1 to TRBJ2-7; a possible D gene is TRBD2 (5 bases). Per the germline V gene, CDR1 is MNHNS and CDR2 is SASEGT. This CDR3 region has 12 residues. V was trimmed by 4 bases and J by 3 bases, leaving 7 bases between them.

Turning to this clone: This sample also contains other DNA sequences that code for the same CDR3. The chain links TRBV13 to TRBJ2-5, with D possibly being TRBD2 (6 bases). With 5 bases removed from V and 5 bases from J, the gap between germline ends came to 12 bases. CDR3 length equals 13 residues. CDR1 is PRHDT and CDR2 is FYEKMQ in the germline V gene (reference sequence). The CDR3: CASSLAGGETQYF. The CDR3 region has the DNA TGTGCCAGCAGCCTGGCTGGGGGGGAGACCCAGTACTTC.

The chain couples TRBV6-5 to TRBJ2-3; 8 bases map to TRBD2. V trimming: 4 bases; J trimming: 1 base; junction bases outside the gene matches: 7. The CDR3 extends over 16 amino acids. CDR1 and CDR2 from the germline V gene are MNHEY and SVGAGI. The CDR3: CASSFIAGYGTDTQYF. The CDR3 DNA reads as TGTGCCAGCAGTTTCATAGCGGGATACGGCACAGATACGCAGTATTTT.

V is TRBV2 and J is TRBJ2-2; 12 bases fit TRBD2. The CDR3 totals 18 residues. The germline V gene has CDR1 SNHLY and CDR2 FYNNEI. With 3 bases clipped from V and 5 bases from J, the junction kept 10 bases outside the gene matches. CDR3 in amino acids: CASSDQTSGRMETGELFF. Written as DNA, the CDR3 is TGTGCCAGCAGTGACCAGACTAGCGGGAGAATGGAGACCGGGGAGCTGTTTTTT.

This clone was recorded once. V is TRBV9 and J is TRBJ1-2; no firm D call. Germline-derived CDR1 and CDR2 are SGDLS and YYNGEE. Deletions cut 4 bases from V and 7 bases from J, with 20 bases between. This CDR3 comprises 15 residues. For the CDR3, the DNA is TGTGCCAGCAGCCTACGGACTACACCTAGGACTGGCTACACCTTC. Translating it yields CASSLRTTPRTGYTF.

The rearrangement joins TRBV27 to TRBJ2-7; D may be TRBD2 (5 bases). Germline CDR1 and CDR2: MNHEY and SMNVEV (reference sequence). CDR3 length equals 12 residues. V was cut by 5 bases and J by 5 bases, with 10 bases left in between. The CDR3 sequence: CASSPAGDEQYF. The DNA for the CDR3 is TGTGCCAGCAGTCCCGCCGGGGACGAGCAGTACTTC.

CDR3 region: CASESGTATEAFF. CDR3 DNA: TGTGCCAGCGAATCGGGGACAGCAACTGAAGCTTTCTTT. The gene calls are TRBV28 and TRBJ1-1; 7 nucleotides line up with TRBD1. This CDR3 is built from 13 residues. After removal of 8 bases from V and 5 bases from J, the junction contained 8 bases not matched to a gene. CDR1 is MDHEN and CDR2 is SYDVKM in the germline V gene.

V and J are TRBV29-1 and TRBJ2-3; weak D call: TRBD1 (7 bases). This CDR3 contains 16 residues. Germline V lookup: CDR1 SQVTM, CDR2 ANQGSEA. V was shortened by 3 bases and J by 3 bases, with 19 bases between the two germline ends. CDR3 sequence (DNA): TGCAGCGTTGAGCTTAGGAGACAGGGAGGTACAGATACGCAGTATTTT. This encodes CSVELRRQGGTDTQYF.

The gene calls are TRBV18 and TRBJ1-1; no firm D call. The CDR3 is made up of 15 amino acids. V lost 3 bases, J lost 0 bases, and 11 bases lay in between. Germline CDR1 KGHSH, CDR2 LQKENI. The CDR3 nucleotides read TGTGCCAGCTCACCCTTAGTCGTCATGAACACTGAAGCTTTCTTT. This codes for CASSPLVVMNTEAFF.

The chain links TRBV18 to TRBJ2-5, with TRBD2 matching over 11 bases. The germline V gene has CDR1 KGHSH and CDR2 LQKENI. The CDR3 covers 15 residues. After removal of 3 bases from V and 0 bases from J, the junction contained 0 bases not matched to a gene. The CDR3, as DNA: TGTGCCAGCTCACCGGGACTAGCGGACCAAGAGACCCAGTACTTC. Translating gives CASSPGLADQETQYF.

The rearrangement links TRBV2 to TRBJ1-5, with 11 bases identical to TRBD1. Germline CDR1 SNHLY, CDR2 FYNNEI. The CDR3 spans 17 residues. The V gene end was trimmed by 7 bases and the J gene end by 0 bases; junction bases not matched to a gene: 8. The CDR3 loop is CASNGTGGRVSNQPQHF. CDR3 coding DNA: TGTGCCAGCAATGGGACAGGGGGTCGGGTTAGCAATCAGCCCCAGCATTTT.

V and J are TRBV6-5 and TRBJ1-2; D is undetermined. This CDR3 is 13 amino acids long. Germline CDR1 and CDR2: MNHEY and SVGAGI. V lost 0 bases to trimming and J lost 4 bases, with 6 bases between them. Here the CDR3 reads CASSYSERYGYTF. In DNA, the CDR3 is TGTGCCAGCAGTTACTCGGAGCGCTATGGCTACACCTTC.

This chain joins TRBV7-2 and TRBJ1-3; D is unclear. Germline CDR1 SGHTA, CDR2 FQGNSA. This CDR3 is built from 15 residues. The V end lost 6 bases, the J end lost 0 bases, and 12 bases lay between the germline ends. The CDR3 DNA is TGTGCCAGCAGACGGACTGCTAGCTCTGGAAACACCATATATTTT. It translates to CASRRTASSGNTIYF.

CDR3 sequence (DNA): TGTGCCAGCAAGGCGGACTCCAACACCGGGGAGCTGTTTTTT. It codes for CASKADSNTGELFF. This sequence joins TRBV2 and TRBJ2-2; possibly TRBD2 for D (5 bases). V lost 7 bases to trimming and J lost 2 bases, with 11 bases between them. The CDR3 sequence is 14 residues long. The germline V gene has CDR1 SNHLY and CDR2 FYNNEI.

The chain employs TRBV2 and TRBJ1-6; D gene unclear. V was shortened by 4 bases and J by 6 bases, with 7 bases between the two germline ends. CDR1 and CDR2 (germline): SNHLY, FYNNEI. The length of the CDR3 is 13 residues. DNA of the CDR3: TGTGCCAGCAGTGCTCAGATTAATTCACCCCTCCACTTT. This encodes CASSAQINSPLHF. The full variable domain, in which reference TRBV2 and TRBJ1-6 provide the parts outside the CDR3, is EPEVTQTPSHQVTQMGQEVILRCVPISNHLYFYWYRQILGQKVEFLVSFYNNEISEKSEIFDDQFSVERPDGSNFTLKIRSTKLEDSAMYFCASSAQINSPLHFGNGTRLTVT.

Only a few counts were recorded for this clone. The V gene is TRBV4-3, the J gene TRBJ2-7; the match to TRBD1 covers 7 bases. From germline, CDR1 is LGHNA and CDR2 YSLEER. The CDR3 runs to 15 residues. V dropped 5 bases and J dropped 2; count of bases not matched to a gene: 9. The CDR3 loop reads CASSAPGQRPYEQYF. As DNA, the CDR3 is TGCGCCAGCAGCGCGCCGGGACAGCGACCCTACGAGCAGTACTTC.

On this clone itself: The same CDR3 can be traced to other DNA sequences in this sample. The chain has TRBV5-1 and TRBJ2-2, with 12 bases matching TRBD2. The ends lost 0 bases at V and 4 bases at J; junction bases unmatched: 1. Germline lookup yields CDR1 SGHRS and CDR2 YFSETQ. The CDR3 has 16 amino acids. In DNA, the CDR3 is TGCGCCAGCAGCTTGGGACTAGCGGGAGTCACCGGGGAGCTGTTTTTT. Translation gives CASSLGLAGVTGELFF.

A single count supports this clone. The junction differs from germline at one of its ends, possibly a read error. The V call is TRBV7-9, the J call TRBJ1-4; possibly TRBD1 for D (6 bases). CDR1 and CDR2 (germline): SEHNR, FQNEAQ (reference sequence). The CDR3 has 15 residues. The CDR3 here is CSSSTSGADNEKLFF. In DNA, the CDR3 is TGTTCCAGCAGCACATCAGGGGCTGATAATGAAAAACTGTTTTTT. Supplemented by reference TRBV7-9 and TRBJ1-4, the full variable domain reads DTGVSQNPRHKITKRGQNVTFRCDPISEHNRLYWYRQTLGQGPEFLTYFQNEAQLEKSRLLSDRFSAERPKGSFSTLEIQRTEQGDSAMYLCSSSTSGADNEKLFFGSGTQLSVL.

As DNA, the CDR3 is TGTGCCAGTAGAGGGGCCGAGACCCAGTACTTC. This codes for CASRGAETQYF. The V gene is TRBV19, the J gene TRBJ2-5; D perhaps matches TRBD1 (5 bases). The CDR3 is made up of 11 amino acids. The V gene's germline CDR1 is LNHDA and CDR2 SQIVND (reference sequence). Trimming stripped 6 bases from V and 5 bases from J, with 7 bases between. Based on the CDR3 plus reference TRBV19 and TRBJ2-5, the full variable domain is DGGITQSPKYLFRKEGQNVTLSCEQNLNHDAMYWYRQDPGQGLRLIYYSQIVNDFQKGDIAEGYSVSREKKESFPLTVTSAQKNPTAFYLCASRGAETQYFGPGTRLLVL.